This T cell receptor beta chain was sequenced in a study of vaccination and CD4 T cells after COVID-19 (dated by TCRdb to 2021 to 2024). For the wider study: The convalescent cohort comprised six males and four females, including two Hispanic individuals, seven Caucasians, two Asians and one multiracial person. Participants received two doses of either the Pfizer-BioNTech BNT162b2 vaccine (n=8) or the Moderna mRNA-1273 vaccine (n=2). For stimulating the cultures, overlapping spike peptide pools were used, derived from SARS-CoV-2 as well as from the common cold coronaviruses HCoV-NL63, HCoV-OC43 and HCoV-229E. Memory CD4+ T cell crossreactivity between SARS-CoV-2 and common cold coronavirus spike proteins was assessed at the TCR clonotype level in an earlier paper using these donors. Control cultures received a CEFX viral epitope pool as the positive control, an HIV-1 Nef peptide pool as the negative control, or no peptide. The spike-specific CD4+ TCR repertoire was compared before and after mRNA vaccination in 10 COVID-19 convalescent patients and a handful of infection-naive healthy vaccine recipients. Post-COVID blood samples were collected from convalescent patients a median of around 100 days after diagnosis, with a range of about 35 to 170 days. Post-vaccine blood samples were obtained a median of approximately 70 days after the second vaccine dose, with a range of roughly 13 to 250 days.

What the study reported, not specific to this receptor: The number of convalescent patients in the study was relatively small, and the study did not examine early timepoints following natural infection. Among the post-vaccine SARS-CoV-2-reactive clones in convalescent patients, a median around 90% showed up only after vaccination, which suggests vaccine-specific priming. Of the vaccine-specific clones found in convalescent patients, nearly all (304 of 307) were mono-reactive for SARS-CoV-2 spike instead of being cross-reactive with common cold coronaviruses. An increase in the median number of SARS-CoV-2-reactive clonotypes from around 20 after infection to 38 after vaccination was observed, but the change was not found to be significant.

A word on this clonotype: No cognate antigen has been identified for it. Base qualities are not provided; no much larger clone lies one nucleotide away.

The sample's treatment or condition label, decoded: approximately nine-day PBMC culture with coronavirus spike peptide pools or control peptides (ViraFEST assay). CD4+ T cells from unexposed donors were collected before the COVID-19 pandemic (2011-2018). To expand antigen-specific T cells with peptide pools and then pick out the expanded clonotypes through TCR sequencing, the study relied on the ViraFEST assay. PBMCs were cultured at about 2 million per well in IMDM supplemented with roughly 5% human AB serum and around 9.5 IU/ml IL-2, with about 11 ug/ml peptide pools added. On days 3 and 7, half of the culture medium was replaced with fresh IL-2-containing medium. After around 10 days of culture, CD4+ T cells were isolated by negative selection with the EasySep CD4+ T cell isolation kit. As cell number allowed, CD4+ T cells from unexposed donors were tested for reactivity to SARS-CoV-2 S and N and to four common cold coronavirus spike pools. Ficoll-Paque Plus gradient centrifugation was used to isolate PBMCs from whole blood, and the isolated PBMCs were then either used fresh or cryopreserved at -140C. Triplicate wells were generally used for each culture condition. Leukapheresis product for the unexposed donors was purchased commercially.

Receptor libraries were prepared by PCR. DNA from cultured CD4+ T cells was subjected to TCR sequencing with the Oncomine TCR Beta short-read assay at the Johns Hopkins FTIC core. Genomic DNA was extracted from the cultured CD4+ T cells with the QIAamp micro DNA kit. Oncomine TCR Beta libraries from cultured CD4+ T cells were pooled using unique dual indexes and sequenced on an Illumina iSeq 100. The original pipeline was this. Non-productive sequences were removed, and CDR3s that did not start with C, did not end with F or W, or were shorter than 7 amino acids were discarded. Antigen-specific clonotypes were identified with the MANAFEST web application by comparing peptide-stimulated wells with reference and other culture wells. An FDR below 0.05, an odds ratio above 5, and a productive frequency above 0.1% in at least two of three replicate wells were required for clones to be considered positive. Cross-reactive clonotypes were defined as significantly expanded in both SARS-CoV-2 spike wells and at least one common cold coronavirus spike condition. CDR3 homology was assessed with Levenshtein distances (stringdist) and unrooted phylogenetic trees (ape) in R version 3.6.1. TCRdb reprocessed the public reads (quality trimming at Q25 with fastp, clone calling with MiXCR) and kept in-frame beta chains. Identical CDR3 protein sequences are pooled into one entry, listed with their most common genes and DNA. It is TCRdb's table, rather than the study itself, that gives the V and J calls and clone size. The sample records approximately 7,000 distinct CDR3 sequences, around 53% of which are singletons. The ten top clones hold under 20% of the sample.

The CDR3 runs 15 residues from the cysteine to the phenylalanine. Of the read, only the CDR3 DNA is kept; its 45 bases are in frame from base 1. CDR1 and CDR2 were assigned from the germline V gene as MNHEY and SVGAGI. Cut back by 3 bases and 4 bases, the V and J ends lie 15 bases apart. Material for sequencing was CD4+ T cells from blood, cultured in vitro. The V and J genes are TRBV6-5 and TRBJ1-1, with the D gene not clear enough to name. This sequence was found in a human donor in good health. The sequenced DNA is TGTGCCAGCAGTTATGCTGTTCAGGTGGGCACTGAAGCTTTCTTT. This gives the protein CASSYAVQVGTEAFF.